Sequencing of this T cell receptor (beta chain) was carried out in a study of beta chain features in type 1 diabetes. This clone turned up a few times. The antigen is not known. Trimming cost V 4 bases and J 2 bases; bases outside gene matches: 0. CDR3 length equals 13 residues. CDR1 and CDR2 from the germline V gene are SNHLY and FYNNEI. Study outcomes and limitations: Healthy donors had naive, central memory and Treg TCRB repertoires that appeared less similar than those seen among patients. All four CD4+ subsets from Type 1 diabetes patients carried moderately but significantly shorter TCRB CDR3s.

The authors reverse transcribed all of the isolated RNA, so sequencing captured expressed TCRB transcripts. Here immunoSEQ multiplex PCR was the method, and the copy in TCRdb shows in-frame clones only, minus some. The sample has 150,000 to 190,000 clones; 10% are singletons. The V gene is TRBV2, the J gene TRBJ1-2, with 8 bases identical to TRBD1. This receptor was obtained from a man under 40 with type 1 diabetes. Sequenced input: central memory CD4+ T cells from blood. The CDR3 loop is CASSGQGNYGYTF. The CDR3, as DNA: TGTGCCAGCAGTGGACAGGGGAACTATGGCTACACCTTC.